This T cell receptor beta chain was obtained from a study of cytomegalovirus exposure and HLA in healthy donors. Overall study context: An early release of data contained about 85 million unique TCRs, which came from HLA-typed donors. Points from the study as a whole: TCR beta V- and J-gene trimming was later associated with a missense DCLRE1C variant.

PCR primers comprised 60 Vbeta and 13 Jbeta primers. Method: immunoSEQ multiplex PCR; TCRdb's copy keeps in-frame clones and lacks some. The sample yields roughly 78,000 clones, 60% to 75% seen once. From germline, CDR1 is SGHVS and CDR2 FQNEAQ. CDR3 length: 16 amino acids. V shed 7 bases and J shed 0 bases, with 18 bases lying between them. With respect to this clone: Its antigen remains unknown. The same CDR3 arises from other DNA sequences in this sample as well.

This TCR was sampled from a man between 35 and 55 years old in good health and CMV-seropositive. The rearrangement links TRBV7-8 to TRBJ2-5, with D unclear. Source material: PBMCs. Here the CDR3 DNA reads TGTGCCAGCAACCCAGAGTCTGCCGGAGACCAAGAGACCCAGTACTTC. Translation gives CASNPESAGDQETQYF.